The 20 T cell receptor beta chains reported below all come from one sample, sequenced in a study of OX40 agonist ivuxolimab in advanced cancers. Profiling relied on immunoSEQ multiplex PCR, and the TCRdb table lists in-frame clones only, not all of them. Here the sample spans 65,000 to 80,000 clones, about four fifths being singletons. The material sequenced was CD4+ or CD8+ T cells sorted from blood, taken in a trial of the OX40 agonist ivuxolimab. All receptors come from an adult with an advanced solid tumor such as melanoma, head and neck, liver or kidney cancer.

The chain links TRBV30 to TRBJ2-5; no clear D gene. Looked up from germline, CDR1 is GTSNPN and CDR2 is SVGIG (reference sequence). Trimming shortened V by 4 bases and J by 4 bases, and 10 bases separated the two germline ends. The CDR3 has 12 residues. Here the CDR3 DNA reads TGTGCCTGGACCACCGGTTCAGAGACCCAGTACTTC. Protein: CAWTTGSETQYF.

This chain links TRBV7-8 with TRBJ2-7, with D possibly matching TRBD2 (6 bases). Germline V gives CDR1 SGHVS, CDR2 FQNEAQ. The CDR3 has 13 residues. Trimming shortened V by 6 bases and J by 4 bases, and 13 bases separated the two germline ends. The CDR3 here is CASSEEGRYEQYF. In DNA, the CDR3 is TGTGCCAGCAGTGAGGAGGGGCGATACGAGCAGTACTTC.

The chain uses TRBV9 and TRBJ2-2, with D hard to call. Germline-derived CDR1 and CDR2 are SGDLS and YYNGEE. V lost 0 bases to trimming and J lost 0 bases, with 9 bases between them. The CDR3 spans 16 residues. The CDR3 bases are TGTGCCAGCAGCGTAGGGGTCAGTTCGAACACCGGGGAGCTGTTTTTT. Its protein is CASSVGVSSNTGELFF.

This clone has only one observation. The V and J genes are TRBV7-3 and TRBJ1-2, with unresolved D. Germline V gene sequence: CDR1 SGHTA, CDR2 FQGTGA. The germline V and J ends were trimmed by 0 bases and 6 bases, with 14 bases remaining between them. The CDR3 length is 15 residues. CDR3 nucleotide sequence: TGTGCCAGCAGCTTAACGCGGGCGCCGGAGAATGGCTACACCTTC. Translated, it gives CASSLTRAPENGYTF.

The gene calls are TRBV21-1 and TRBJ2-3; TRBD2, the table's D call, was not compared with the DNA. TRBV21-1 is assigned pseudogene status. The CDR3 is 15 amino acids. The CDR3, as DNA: TGTGCCAGCAGCAAATGGGGAGTTAGCACAGATACGCAGTATTTT. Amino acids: CASSKWGVSTDTQYF.

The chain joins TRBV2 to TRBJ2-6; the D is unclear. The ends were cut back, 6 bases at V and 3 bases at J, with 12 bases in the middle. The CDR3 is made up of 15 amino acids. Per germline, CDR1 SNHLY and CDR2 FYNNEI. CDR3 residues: CASSSSRDGANVLTF. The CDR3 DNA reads TGTGCCAGCAGCTCATCTAGGGATGGGGCCAACGTCCTGACTTTC.

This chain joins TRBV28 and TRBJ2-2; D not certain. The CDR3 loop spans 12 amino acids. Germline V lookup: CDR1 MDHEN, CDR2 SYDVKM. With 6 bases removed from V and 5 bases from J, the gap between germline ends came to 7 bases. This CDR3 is CASRDRTGELFF. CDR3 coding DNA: TGTGCCAGCAGAGACCGGACCGGGGAGCTGTTTTTT.

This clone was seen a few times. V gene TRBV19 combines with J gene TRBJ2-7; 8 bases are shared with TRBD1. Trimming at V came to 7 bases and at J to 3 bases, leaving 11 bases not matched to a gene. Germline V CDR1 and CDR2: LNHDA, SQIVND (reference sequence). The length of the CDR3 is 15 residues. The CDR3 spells CASISTRQGYYEQYF. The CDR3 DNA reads TGTGCCAGTATCTCCACGAGACAGGGGTACTACGAGCAGTACTTC.

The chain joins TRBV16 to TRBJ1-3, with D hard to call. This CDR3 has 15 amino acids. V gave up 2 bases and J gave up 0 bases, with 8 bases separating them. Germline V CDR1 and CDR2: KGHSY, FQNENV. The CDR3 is CASSQSPSSGNTIYF. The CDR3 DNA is TGTGCCAGCAGCCAAAGTCCGTCCTCTGGAAACACCATATATTTT.

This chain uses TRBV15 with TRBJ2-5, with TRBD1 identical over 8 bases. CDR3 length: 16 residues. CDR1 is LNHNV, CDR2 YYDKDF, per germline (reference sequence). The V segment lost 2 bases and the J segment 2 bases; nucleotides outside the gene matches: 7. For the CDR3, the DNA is TGTGCCACCAGCAGACCGGGACAGGCAGGACAAGAGACCCAGTACTTC. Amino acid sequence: CATSRPGQAGQETQYF.

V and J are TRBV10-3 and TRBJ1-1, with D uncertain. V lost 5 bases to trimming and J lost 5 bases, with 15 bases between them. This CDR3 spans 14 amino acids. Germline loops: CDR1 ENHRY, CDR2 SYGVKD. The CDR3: CAISSGSTRTEAFF. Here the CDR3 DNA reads TGTGCCATCAGTTCCGGCAGCACGCGGACTGAAGCTTTCTTT.

The CDR3 DNA is TGTGCCAGCAGCCCCAGGGTCACGTACGAGCAGTACTTC. Its translation: CASSPRVTYEQYF. The V gene is TRBV2, the J gene TRBJ2-7; D possibly corresponds to TRBD1 (5 bases). Germline assignment: CDR1 SNHLY and CDR2 FYNNEI. The CDR3 covers 13 residues. The V end lost 6 bases, the J end lost 4 bases, and 13 bases lay between the germline ends.

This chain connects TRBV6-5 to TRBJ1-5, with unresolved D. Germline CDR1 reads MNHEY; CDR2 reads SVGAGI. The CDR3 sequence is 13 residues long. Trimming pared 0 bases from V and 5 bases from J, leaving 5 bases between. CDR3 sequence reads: CASSYSTDQPQHF. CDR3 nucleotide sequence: TGTGCCAGCAGTTACTCAACGGATCAGCCCCAGCATTTT.

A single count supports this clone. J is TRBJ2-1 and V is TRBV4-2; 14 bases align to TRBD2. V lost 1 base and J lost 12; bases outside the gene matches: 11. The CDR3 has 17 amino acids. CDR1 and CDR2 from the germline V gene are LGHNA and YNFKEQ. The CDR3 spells CASSQVQPGLAGVSQFF. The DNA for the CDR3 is TGTGCCAGCAGCCAAGTCCAACCGGGACTAGCGGGGGTGTCGCAGTTCTTC.

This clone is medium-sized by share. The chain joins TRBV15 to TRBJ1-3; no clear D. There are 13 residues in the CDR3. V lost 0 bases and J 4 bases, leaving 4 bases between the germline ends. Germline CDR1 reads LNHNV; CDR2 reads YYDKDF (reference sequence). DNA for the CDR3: TGTGCCACCAGCAGAGATGTCGGAAACACCATATATTTT. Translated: CATSRDVGNTIYF.

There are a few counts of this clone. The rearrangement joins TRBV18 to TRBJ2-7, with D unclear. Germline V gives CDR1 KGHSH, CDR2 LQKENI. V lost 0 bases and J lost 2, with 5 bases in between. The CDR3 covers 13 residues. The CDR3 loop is CASSPPFTYEQYF. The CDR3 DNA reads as TGTGCCAGCTCACCACCGTTCACCTACGAGCAGTACTTC.

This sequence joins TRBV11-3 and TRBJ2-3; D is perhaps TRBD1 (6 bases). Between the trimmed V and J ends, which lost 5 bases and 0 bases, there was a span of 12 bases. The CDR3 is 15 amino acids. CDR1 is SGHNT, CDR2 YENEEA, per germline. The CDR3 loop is CASSPQGISTDTQYF. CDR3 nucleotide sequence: TGTGCCAGCAGCCCTCAGGGGATTAGCACAGATACGCAGTATTTT.

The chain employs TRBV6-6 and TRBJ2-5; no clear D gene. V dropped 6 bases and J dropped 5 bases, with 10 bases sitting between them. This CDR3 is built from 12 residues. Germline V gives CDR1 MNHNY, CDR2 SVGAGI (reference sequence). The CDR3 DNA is TGTGCCAGCAGCCGAATAGGGGAGACCCAGTACTTC. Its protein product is CASSRIGETQYF.

The CDR3 DNA follows: TGTGCCAGCAGACCGGACGTGAACACCGGGGAGCTGTTTTTT. As protein: CASRPDVNTGELFF. The V call is TRBV27, the J call TRBJ2-2; the D is unclear. Deletions cut 6 bases from V and 1 base from J, with 9 bases between. The CDR3 has 14 amino acids. Germline CDR1 MNHEY, CDR2 SMNVEV (reference sequence).

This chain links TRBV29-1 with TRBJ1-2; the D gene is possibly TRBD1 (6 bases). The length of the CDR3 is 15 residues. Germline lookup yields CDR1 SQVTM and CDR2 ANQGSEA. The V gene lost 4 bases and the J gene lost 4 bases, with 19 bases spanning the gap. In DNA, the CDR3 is TGCAGCGTTGCCGCCGCGGACAGCTCCTCCTATGGCTACACCTTC. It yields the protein CSVAAADSSSYGYTF.